These T cell receptor beta chains were read from a single sample in a study of CD8+CD57+ T cells in acquired aplastic anemia. TCRdb used MiXCR to reprocess the reads, holding one entry per CDR3 protein. The sample records some 190,000 distinct CDR3 sequences, 46% being singletons. Specimen: sorted CD4+, CD8+, or CD8+CD57+ T cells (not recorded which) from PBMCs. These receptors were collected from a human donor in good health. Both conserved end residues are part of each CDR3. D genes are given only for firm matches. Clone size, where shown, is once, few, many, or a class for clones that have expanded.

>TRBJ2-5|NA|TRBV20-1|NA
TGCAGTGTTATGGCTAGGGAGACCCAGTACTTC
CSVMARETQYF
>TRBJ1-6|NA|TRBV7-2|NA
TGTGCCAGCAGCTTAAATGGAGATTCACCCCTCCACTTT
CASSLNGDSPLHF
>TRBJ2-1|NA|TRBV6-1|TRBD1
TGTGCCAGCAGATGGGACAGTTACAATGAGCAGTTCTTC
CASRWDSYNEQFF
>TRBJ2-5|NA|TRBV24-1|TRBD1
TGTGCCACCAGTGAATACGGGACAGCTAACCAAGAGACCCAGTACTTC
CATSEYGTANQETQYF
>TRBJ1-5|NA|TRBV29-1|TRBD1
TGCAGCGTTGGGACAGGCGTCAATCAGCCCCAGCATTTT
CSVGTGVNQPQHF
>TRBJ1-6|NA|TRBV10-2|NA
TGCGCCAGCAAACAGGATTCACCCCTCCACTTT
CASKQDSPLHF
>TRBJ1-5|many|TRBV2|TRBD1
TGTGCCAGCAGCAACTCGGACAGGGGGCATCAGCCCCAGCATTTT
CASSNSDRGHQPQHF
>TRBJ1-4|NA|TRBV24-1|TRBD1
TGTGCCACCACATTACCGGGACAGTCAGAGGAAAAACTGTTTTTT
CATTLPGQSEEKLFF
>TRBJ2-2|few|TRBV19|TRBD2
TGTGCCAGTAGTATTTCTCAGTTTTCCCGGACTAGCGGGAGGGGGGAGCTGTTTTTT
CASSISQFSRTSGRGELFF
>TRBJ2-7|once|TRBV20-1|NA
TGCAGTGCTGGTGCTTACGAGCAGGACTTC
CSAGAYEQDF
>TRBJ2-1|many|TRBV7-2|NA
TGTGCCAGCAGCTTAGTAGCGGTCTCCTACAATGAGCAGTTCTTC
CASSLVAVSYNEQFF
>TRBJ1-1|few|TRBV20-1|NA
TGCAGTGCTAGACCAGAACCCCTCAAATCTCGGGAAGCTTTCTTT
CSARPEPLKSREAFF
>TRBJ1-5|NA|TRBV7-8|TRBD1
TGTGCCAGCAGCCTACAGGGGCTCAGCAATCAGCCCCAGCATTTT
CASSLQGLSNQPQHF
>TRBJ2-7|NA|TRBV9|TRBD2
TGTGCCAGCAGCGTAGGCGGGGGGCCCTACGAGCAGTACTTC
CASSVGGGPYEQYF
>TRBJ1-1|NA|TRBV10-3|NA
TGTGCCATCAGTGAGCCAGGGAACACTGAAGCTTTCTTT
CAISEPGNTEAFF
>TRBJ2-2|many|TRBV4-2|TRBD2
TGTGCCAGCAGCCCCAACAGGACTAGCGGAGGAAACTTGAACACCGGGGAGCTGTTTTTT
CASSPNRTSGGNLNTGELFF
>TRBJ2-1|NA|TRBV2|TRBD2
TGTGCCAGCAAGCGGACTAGCGGGACCCATGAGCAGTTCTTC
CASKRTSGTHEQFF
>TRBJ2-3|many|TRBV2|TRBD2
TGTGCCAGCAGGGCCACTAGCGGTTCTAGCACAGATACGCAGTATTTT
CASRATSGSSTDTQYF
>TRBJ2-3|NA|TRBV12-3/TRBV12-4|NA
TGTGCCAGCAGTTGGTTCCCACAGGGCACAGATACGCACTACTTT
CASSWFPQGTDTHYF
>TRBJ2-1|NA|TRBV15|NA
TGTGCCAGCAGCCCCCAAATCTACAATGAGCAGTTCTTC
CASSPQIYNEQFF
>TRBJ1-2|once|TRBV20-1|NA
TGCAGTGCTAGACCGACCAATTTCTATGGCTACACCTTC
CSARPTNFYGYTF
>TRBJ1-1|many|TRBV2|TRBD1
TGTGCCAGCAGTGCATACAGGGGAAGTACTGAAGCTTTCTTT
CASSAYRGSTEAFF
>TRBJ2-5|NA|TRBV7-6|TRBD1
TGTGCCAGCAGCTTGACAGGGCCGAAAGAGACCCAGTACTTC
CASSLTGPKETQYF
>TRBJ1-5|many|TRBV12-3/TRBV12-4|NA
TGTGCCAGCAGTTTGCTCCGGGGGCAGCCCCAGCATTTT
CASSLLRGQPQHF
>TRBJ1-1|NA|TRBV24-1|NA
TGTGCCACCAGTGATCGAAGCACTGAAGCTTTCTTT
CATSDRSTEAFF
>TRBJ2-7|once|TRBV25-1|NA
TGTGCCAGCAGTGATCCTGGGGGGAGCCCCTACGAGCAGTACTTC
CASSDPGGSPYEQYF
>TRBJ1-2|NA|TRBV28|NA
TGTGCCAGCAGTTCGACGCCGGTCTATGGCTACACCTTC
CASSSTPVYGYTF
>TRBJ2-1|NA|TRBV15|TRBD1
TGTGCCACCAGCAGAGCCGGGACAGGGTCGAATGAGCAGTTCTTC
CATSRAGTGSNEQFF
>TRBJ1-2|many|TRBV9|NA
TGTGCCAGCAGCGCTTCTAGAAACTATGGCTACACCTTC
CASSASRNYGYTF
>TRBJ2-5|NA|TRBV30|NA
TGTGCCTGGAGTGTACATGGGGTACAAGAGACCCAGTACTTC
CAWSVHGVQETQYF
>TRBJ2-3|NA|TRBV24-1|TRBD1
TGTGCCACCGGTGATGTAACAGGGGTCCCGAACACAGATACGCAGTATTTT
CATGDVTGVPNTDTQYF
>TRBJ1-1|few|TRBV7-3|NA
TGTGCCAGCAGCTTTATATCCTCGGGATACACTGAAGCTTTCTTT
CASSFISSGYTEAFF
>TRBJ2-3|many|TRBV7-9|NA
TGTGCCAGCAGTAAAAATCAACCAGGGGATACGCAGTATTTT
CASSKNQPGDTQYF
>TRBJ2-5|NA|TRBV18|TRBD1
TGTGCCAGCTCACCACAGCAGGGGGCGGAGACCCAGTACTTC
CASSPQQGAETQYF
>TRBJ2-1|NA|TRBV2|NA
TGTGCCGGCAGTGGGGGGCGAGTCCCCGATGAGCAGTTCTTC
CAGSGGRVPDEQFF
>TRBJ2-1|NA|TRBV2|TRBD2
TGTGCCAGCAGTCTGACTAGCGGGACGTTTAATGAGCAGTTCTTC
CASSLTSGTFNEQFF
>TRBJ2-3|few|TRBV4-1|TRBD2
TGCGCCAGCAGATGGGGACTAGCGGACACAGATACGCAGTATTTT
CASRWGLADTDTQYF